This T cell receptor beta chain is from a study of T cell repertoires in cytomegalovirus infection. TCRdb re-derived calls from the reads in MiXCR, one entry per CDR3 protein. The table includes hundreds of thousands of distinct CDR3 sequences, around a sixth detected once. The CDR3 contains 15 residues. Germline values: CDR1 SNHLY, CDR2 FYNNEI. V was clipped by 3 bases and J by 5 bases; unmatched bases: 5. The genes are TRBV2 and TRBJ2-1, with 9 nucleotides matching TRBD2. The sequenced material came from PBMCs. This receptor was identified in a human donor in good health (CMV status not recorded). Some clones in this sample may be carry-over from other donors' samples. The CDR3 loop is CASSDLAGMNNEQFF. The CDR3 DNA reads TGTGCCAGCAGTGATCTAGCGGGGATGAACAATGAGCAGTTCTTC.